These T cell receptor beta chains were read from a single sample in a study of cytomegalovirus exposure and HLA in healthy donors. Measured with immunoSEQ multiplex PCR; TCRdb has only the in-frame clones, and not every one. Among more than 60,000 clones, 96% were seen once, and the ten largest hold roughly 4.3%. Sample: PBMCs. The receptors derive from a woman between 18 and 30 years old in good health and CMV-seropositive. Both conserved end residues are part of each CDR3. The D gene is left open where the match is weak. Size is omitted from some rows. Given values are once, few, many or a class for expanded clones.

j_call v_call d_call clone_size cdr3_nt cdr3_aa
TRBJ1-1 TRBV29-1 TRBD1 . TGCAGCGGGAGGGGGGCCCGGACAGGGAACACTGAAGCTTTCTTT CSGRGARTGNTEAFF
TRBJ2-2 TRBV29-1 TRBD2 . TGCAGCGCTTTAGCGGGAGCGAACACCGGGGAGCTGTTTTTT CSALAGANTGELFF
TRBJ1-5 TRBV7-2 TRBD1 . TGTGCCAGCAGCCCGGGACAGTTGGGTCAGCCCCAGCATTTT CASSPGQLGQPQHF
TRBJ2-7 TRBV25-1 TRBD1 . TGTGCCAGCACTACAGGGGCCCTTTCCTCCTACGAGCAGTACTTC CASTTGALSSYEQYF
TRBJ1-4 TRBV7-9 TRBD1 . TGTGCCAGCAGCTTAGGGGACAGGGGGTATGAAAAACTGTTTTTT CASSLGDRGYEKLFF
TRBJ2-3 TRBV5-1 . . TGCGCCAGCACCGCCGGACACGTTTCTGGCACAGATACGCAGTATTTT CASTAGHVSGTDTQYF
TRBJ1-3 TRBV7-8 TRBD1 . TGTGCCAGCAGCTGGGACAGCTACTCTGGAAACACCATATATTTT CASSWDSYSGNTIYF
TRBJ2-1 TRBV5-8 . once TGTGCCAGCAGCTTGGTCAGGGGTAAGTCCTACAATGAGCAGTTCTTC CASSLVRGKSYNEQFF
TRBJ1-2 TRBV27 . . TGTGCCAGCAGTTTAAGGTACCAGGGCAACTATGGCTACACCTTC CASSLRYQGNYGYTF
TRBJ2-7 TRBV19 TRBD1 . TGTGCCACCCATGGTCAGGGGGCTGACGAGCAGTACTTC CATHGQGADEQYF
TRBJ1-1 TRBV18 . . TGTGCCAGCTCACCGAGGATAGAGAACACTGAAGCTTTCTTT CASSPRIENTEAFF
TRBJ1-5 TRBV28 . once TGTGCCAGCAGTTTCCTCACAGGGTATCAGCCCCAGCATTTT CASSFLTGYQPQHF
TRBJ2-7 TRBV4-3 . once TGCGCCAGCAGCCAAGACACCAGGTCCTCCTACGAGCAGTACTTC CASSQDTRSSYEQYF
TRBJ2-7 TRBV30 TRBD2 . TGTGCCTGGACACCTACGAGACTAGCGGGAGCGTCTTACGAGCAGTACTTC CAWTPTRLAGASYEQYF
TRBJ1-1 TRBV2 . . TGTGCCAGCAGTGAAACGGTGAACACTGAAGCTTTCTTT CASSETVNTEAFF
TRBJ2-3 TRBV19 . once TGTGCCAGTAGTTCGTACAGATTCGGCACAGATACGCAGTATTTT CASSSYRFGTDTQYF
TRBJ2-1 TRBV7-8 . . TGTGCCAGCAGCTTAGTTAGGGGTTCTAATGAGCAGTTCTTC CASSLVRGSNEQFF
TRBJ2-1 TRBV11-2 TRBD1 . TGTGCCAGCAGCTTAGATGGGACAGGGGGCTACAATGAGCAGTTCTTC CASSLDGTGGYNEQFF
TRBJ2-5 TRBV19 . . TGTGCCAGTAACCCGGGAGTGGGTGAGACCCAGTACTTC CASNPGVGETQYF
TRBJ2-2 TRBV18 TRBD2 . TGTGCCAGCTCACCCGCGGGAGGAAAAACCGGGGAGCTGTTTTTT CASSPAGGKTGELFF
TRBJ2-3 TRBV10-1 TRBD2 . TGCGCCAGCAGTGAGTCATGTCTTATCGGGGGGGAAAGCACAGATACGCAGTATTTT CASSESCLIGGESTDTQYF
TRBJ2-7 TRBV19 TRBD1 . TGTGCCAGTAGTATCGGGGCAGGGGGATTCTACGAGCAGTACTTC CASSIGAGGFYEQYF